Listed below are T cell receptor beta chains from one sample, sequenced in a study of shared clonotypes between healthy human individuals. Clones were sequenced by immunoSEQ multiplex PCR, and TCRdb holds only the in-frame ones, with some missing. Of around 1.5 million clones listed, nearly 99% were seen once; the top ten hold around 0.45%. Source material: naive CD4+ T cells sorted from blood. The receptor set was obtained from a man aged 25 to 45 in good health. CDR3s include the opening cysteine and the closing phenylalanine or tryptophan. A D gene is named only where the DNA matches it firmly. Where a row states a size, it is once, few, many or the class of an expanded clone; other rows omit it.

V gene	CDR3 length	D gene	J gene	clone size	CDR3 DNA	CDR3 protein
TRBV5-6	12	-	TRBJ2-1	-	TGTGCCAGCAGCCCCCCCCGAGGTGAGCAGTTCTTC	CASSPPRGEQFF
TRBV29-1	11	-	TRBJ1-2	-	TGCAGCGTTGGTCAAGACTATGGCTACACCTTC	CSVGQDYGYTF
TRBV18	14	-	TRBJ2-7	once	TGTGCCAGCTCACCACAAAAGGGGGAGGCCGAGCAGTACTTC	CASSPQKGEAEQYF
TRBV5-1	16	-	TRBJ1-1	-	TGCGCCAGCAGCTTGGGACTCGGGGGAATGAACACTGAAGCTTTCTTT	CASSLGLGGMNTEAFF
TRBV20-1	11	-	TRBJ1-4	-	TGCAGTGCCGGGACTAATGAAAAACTGTTTTTT	CSAGTNEKLFF
TRBV7-2	16	-	TRBJ2-3	-	TGTGCCAGCAGCCTTCCCGGGCTAGGGGGATATAGGGCGCAGTATTTT	CASSLPGLGGYRAQYF
TRBV19	14	-	TRBJ2-1	-	TGTGCCAGTAGTATGGGGGCTAGCCTGGATGAGCAGTTCTTC	CASSMGASLDEQFF
TRBV28	17	TRBD2	TRBJ2-1	-	TGTGCCGGCAAACGGGGGGGACTAGCGGATAACAACAATGAGCAGTTCTTC	CAGKRGGLADNNNEQFF
TRBV7-2	16	TRBD2	TRBJ2-3	-	TGTGCCAGCAGTACCGGACTAGCGGGATCCACAGATACGCAGTATTTT	CASSTGLAGSTDTQYF
TRBV18	15	-	TRBJ1-1	-	TGTGCCAGCTCACCCCTCGACGACATGAACACTGAAGCTTTCTTT	CASSPLDDMNTEAFF
TRBV14	15	-	TRBJ1-2	-	TGTGCCAGCAGCCAAGCTGCAACGTCCCGGGATGGCTACACCTTC	CASSQAATSRDGYTF
TRBV7-8	19	TRBD2	TRBJ2-3	-	TGTGCCAGCAGCTCCCCCCCGACTAGCGGGCTTAGGGGGACAGATACGCAGTATTTT	CASSSPPTSGLRGTDTQYF
TRBV2	16	-	TRBJ2-3	-	TGTGCCAGTCTCAAGAGCCTCCTCCTCTTTTTGGATACGCAGTATTTT	CASLKSLLLFLDTQYF
TRBV19	16	TRBD1	TRBJ1-2	once	TGTGCCAGTATCAGGGGGCCCATTTCCACTAACTATGGCTACACCTTC	CASIRGPISTNYGYTF
TRBV30	16	-	TRBJ2-5	-	TGTGCCCGTGCGGCGGGATCAATCAACCGGGGGGAGACCCAGTACTTC	CARAAGSINRGETQYF
TRBV28	14	-	TRBJ1-5	-	TGTGCCAGCAGTTTAGGAGGTGGGAATCAGCCCCAGCATTTT	CASSLGGGNQPQHF
TRBV7-9	14	TRBD2	TRBJ2-3	-	TGTGCCAGCAGGAAGCGGGATAGCACAGATACGCAGTATTTT	CASRKRDSTDTQYF
TRBV15	16	TRBD1	TRBJ2-7	-	TGTGCCACCAGCGGATACCAGGGACAGGGATACAACGAGCAGTACTTC	CATSGYQGQGYNEQYF